The 14 T cell receptor beta chains listed next were all sequenced from one sample in a study of T cell repertoires in cytomegalovirus infection. TCRdb re-derived calls from the reads in MiXCR, one entry per CDR3 protein. The top ten clones hold roughly three fifths of a sample with 200,000 to 250,000 distinct CDR3 sequences, about 39% of them seen once. These receptors have no identified antigens. The sample consisted of CD8+ T cells from cultured PBMCs, taken from culture after CMV antigen stimulation. These receptors were collected from a human donor in good health (CMV status not recorded). Some clones in this sample may be carry-over from other donors' samples.

In its sample, this clonotype was seen a few times. The rearrangement uses TRBV7-9 and TRBJ2-7; 7 nucleotides agree with TRBD2. J was trimmed by 5 bases and V by 5 bases; bases with no gene match: 9. Germline loops: CDR1 SEHNR, CDR2 FQNEAQ (reference sequence). The CDR3 loop spans 14 amino acids. CDR3 amino acids: CASSGRGREDEQYF. DNA for the CDR3: TGTGCCAGCAGCGGTCGCGGGAGAGAGGACGAGCAGTACTTC. The whole variable domain, remainder taken from reference TRBV7-9 and TRBJ2-7, is DTGVSQNPRHKITKRGQNVTFRCDPISEHNRLYWYRQTLGQGPEFLTYFQNEAQLEKSRLLSDRFSAERPKGSFSTLEIQRTEQGDSAMYLCASSGRGREDEQYFGPGTRLTVT.

The chain is built from TRBV10-3 and TRBJ2-6; perhaps TRBD2 as D (5 bases). There are 16 residues in the CDR3. V gave up 2 bases and J gave up 2 bases, with 10 bases separating them. In germline, CDR1 is ENHRY, CDR2 SYGVKD. CDR3 in amino acids: CAISEPGMAGANVLTF. The CDR3 DNA is TGTGCCATCAGTGAGCCGGGAATGGCTGGGGCCAACGTCCTGACTTTC.

This chain joins TRBV12-3 or TRBV12-4 and TRBJ1-5; a possible D gene is TRBD1 (5 bases). V lost 5 bases and J 7 bases, leaving 15 bases between the germline ends. This CDR3 has 14 residues. This chain's CDR3 is CASSLDIGEQPQHF. CDR3 sequence (DNA): TGTGCCAGCAGTCTAGACATAGGGGAACAGCCCCAGCATTTT.

The chain uses TRBV7-2 and TRBJ2-1; 7 bases fit TRBD2. Germline CDR1 and CDR2: SGHTA and FQGNSA. This CDR3 contains 15 residues. Trimming at V came to 5 bases and at J to 9 bases, leaving 13 bases not matched to a gene. CDR3 DNA: TGTGCCAGCAGCCCGGGGGAGGGCGTGTGGCGTGAGCAGTTCTTC. The encoded protein is CASSPGEGVWREQFF.

This clonotype was seen a few times. The chain joins TRBV10-3 to TRBJ2-1; D gene uncertain. V dropped 0 bases and J dropped 5 bases, with 2 bases sitting between them. This CDR3 has 12 residues. CDR1 is ENHRY, CDR2 SYGVKD, per germline. In DNA, the CDR3 is TGTGCCATCAGTGAGTCGAACAATGAGCAGTTCTTC. This translates into CAISESNNEQFF.

The chain combines TRBV13 with TRBJ2-7; TRBD1 matches at 10 bases. The germline V gene has CDR1 PRHDT and CDR2 FYEKMQ (reference sequence). The CDR3 extends over 15 amino acids. J was trimmed by 5 bases and V by 0 bases; bases with no gene match: 4. In DNA form, the CDR3 reads TGTGCCAGCAGCTTAGGGGGGACAGGGGCGGACGAGCAGTACTTC. Translation: CASSLGGTGADEQYF.

The table lists this clonotype with a few counts. This chain uses TRBV7-8 with TRBJ2-7, with TRBD1 matching over 9 bases. Germline values: CDR1 SGHVS, CDR2 FQNEAQ. V dropped 3 bases and J dropped 4; count of bases not matched to a gene: 10. The CDR3 spans 16 residues. The CDR3 spells CASSLGWGDRAYEQYF. The CDR3 DNA reads TGTGCCAGCAGCTTGGGTTGGGGGGACAGGGCGTACGAGCAGTACTTC.

The J gene is TRBJ2-7, the V gene TRBV28, with D unresolved. The CDR3 is made up of 13 amino acids. The V and J ends lost 7 bases and 1 base respectively, with 11 bases between them. Per the germline V gene, CDR1 is MDHEN and CDR2 is SYDVKM. The CDR3 DNA is TGTGCCAGCACGGACGTCTTATCCTACGAGCAGTACTTC. It translates to CASTDVLSYEQYF.

The chain is built from TRBV5-4 and TRBJ2-1; D is undetermined. CDR1 is SGHNT, CDR2 YYREEE, per germline (reference sequence). The CDR3 consists of 14 residues. V lost 3 bases, J lost 9 bases, and 16 bases lay in between. CDR3 amino acids: CASSSTLQRGEQFF. The CDR3 DNA sequence: TGTGCCAGCAGCTCGACCCTTCAACGCGGTGAGCAGTTCTTC. Complete variable domain (other parts from reference TRBV5-4 and TRBJ2-1): ETGVTQSPTHLIKTRGQQVTLRCSSQSGHNTVSWYQQALGQGPQFIFQYYREEENGRGNFPPRFSGLQFPNYSSELNVNALELDDSALYLCASSSTLQRGEQFFGPGTRLTVL.

V is TRBV28 and J is TRBJ2-3; TRBD2 matches at 7 bases. The CDR3 is 16 residues long. The germline gives CDR1 MDHEN, CDR2 SYDVKM. With 4 bases clipped from V and 5 bases from J, the junction kept 12 bases outside the gene matches. The CDR3 sequence is CASSSVHEAGRDTQYF. The DNA of the CDR3 is TGTGCCAGCAGTTCCGTTCACGAAGCGGGGAGAGATACGCAGTATTTT.

This clonotype appeared a few times. This chain joins TRBV27 and TRBJ1-5; 7 nucleotides match TRBD1. CDR1 is MNHEY and CDR2 is SMNVEV in the germline V gene (reference sequence). V lost 3 bases, J lost 3 bases, and 5 bases stayed unmatched. This CDR3 has 15 amino acids. The DNA for the CDR3 is TGTGCCAGCAGTTTTACAGGGGCCTCCAATCAGCCCCAGCATTTT. Translated: CASSFTGASNQPQHF.

The J gene is TRBJ2-1, the V gene TRBV5-1; D gene unclear. Per germline, CDR1 SGHRS and CDR2 YFSETQ. The CDR3 loop spans 16 amino acids. The V gene lost 5 bases and the J gene lost 2 bases, with 17 bases spanning the gap. The CDR3 sequence is CASRGAENLAYNEQFF. The DNA for the CDR3 is TGCGCCAGCAGGGGCGCCGAGAACCTGGCCTACAATGAGCAGTTCTTC. Full variable domain (outside the CDR3, taken from reference TRBV5-1 and TRBJ2-1): KAGVTQTPRYLIKTRGQQVTLSCSPISGHRSVSWYQQTPGQGLQFLFEYFSETQRNKGNFPGRFSGRQFSNSRSEMNVSTLELGDSALYLCASRGAENLAYNEQFFGPGTRLTVL.

This clonotype was seen a handful of times. The junction differs from germline at one of its ends, possibly a read error. The CDR3 protein is CASSFGKLFF. The CDR3 DNA follows: TGTGCCAGCAGCTTCGGGAAGCTGTTTTTT. The V and J genes are TRBV7-2 and TRBJ2-2, with D perhaps TRBD2 (5 bases). This CDR3 comprises 10 residues. Per germline, CDR1 SGHTA and CDR2 FQGNSA.

The CDR3 here is CASSESGRAKNIQYF. CDR3 DNA: TGCGCCAGCAGTGAGTCGGGAAGAGCCAAAAACATTCAGTACTTC. This chain uses TRBV10-1 with TRBJ2-4; D remains unclear. V shed 0 bases and J shed 0 bases, with 6 bases lying between them. The CDR3 is 15 amino acids. Germline lookup yields CDR1 WNHNN and CDR2 SYGVQD (reference sequence).